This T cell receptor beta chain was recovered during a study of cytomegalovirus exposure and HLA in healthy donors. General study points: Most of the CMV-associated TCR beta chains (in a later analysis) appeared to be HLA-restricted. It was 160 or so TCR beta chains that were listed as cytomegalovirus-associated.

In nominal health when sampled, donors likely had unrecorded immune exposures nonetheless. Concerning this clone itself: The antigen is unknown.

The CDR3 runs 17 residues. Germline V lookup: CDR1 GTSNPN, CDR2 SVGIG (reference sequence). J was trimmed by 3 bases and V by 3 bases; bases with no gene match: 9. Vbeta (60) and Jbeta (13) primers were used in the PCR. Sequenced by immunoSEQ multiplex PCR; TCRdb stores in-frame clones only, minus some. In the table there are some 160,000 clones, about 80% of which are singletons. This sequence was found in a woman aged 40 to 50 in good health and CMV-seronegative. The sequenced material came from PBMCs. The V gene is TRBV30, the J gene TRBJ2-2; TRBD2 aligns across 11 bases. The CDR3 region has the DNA TGTGCCTGGAGCGCCCCCGGACTAGCGGGCTACACCGGGGAGCTGTTTTTT. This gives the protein CAWSAPGLAGYTGELFF.